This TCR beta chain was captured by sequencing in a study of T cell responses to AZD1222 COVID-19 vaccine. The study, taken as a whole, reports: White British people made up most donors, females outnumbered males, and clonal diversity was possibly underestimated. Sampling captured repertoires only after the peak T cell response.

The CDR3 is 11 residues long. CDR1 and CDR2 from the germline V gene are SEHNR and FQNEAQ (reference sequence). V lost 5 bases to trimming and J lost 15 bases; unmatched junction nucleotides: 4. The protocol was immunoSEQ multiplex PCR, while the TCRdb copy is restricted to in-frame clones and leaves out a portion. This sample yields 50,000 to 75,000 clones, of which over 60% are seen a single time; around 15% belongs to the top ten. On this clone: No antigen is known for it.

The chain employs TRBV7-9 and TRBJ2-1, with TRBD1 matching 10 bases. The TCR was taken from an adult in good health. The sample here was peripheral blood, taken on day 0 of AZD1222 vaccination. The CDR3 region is CASSRRDRGFF. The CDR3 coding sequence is TGTGCCAGCAGCCGCCGGGACAGGGGGTTCTTC.